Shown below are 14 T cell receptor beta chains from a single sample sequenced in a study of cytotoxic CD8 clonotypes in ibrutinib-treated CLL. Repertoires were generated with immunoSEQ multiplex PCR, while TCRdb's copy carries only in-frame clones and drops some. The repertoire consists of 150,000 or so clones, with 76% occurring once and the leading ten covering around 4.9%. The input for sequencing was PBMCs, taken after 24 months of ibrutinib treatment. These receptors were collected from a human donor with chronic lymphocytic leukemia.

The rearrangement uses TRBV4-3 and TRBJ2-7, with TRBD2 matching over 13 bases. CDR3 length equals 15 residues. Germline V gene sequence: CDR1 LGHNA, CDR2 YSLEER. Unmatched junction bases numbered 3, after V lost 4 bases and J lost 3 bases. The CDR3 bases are TGCGCCAGCAGCCCCGGACTAGCGGGAGTCTACGAGCAGTACTTC. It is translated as CASSPGLAGVYEQYF.

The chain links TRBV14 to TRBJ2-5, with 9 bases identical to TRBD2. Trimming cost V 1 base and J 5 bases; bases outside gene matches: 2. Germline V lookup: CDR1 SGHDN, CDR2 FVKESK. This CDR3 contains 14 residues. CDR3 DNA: TGTGCCAGCAGCCAAGCCCTAGCGGGGGAGACCCAGTACTTC. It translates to CASSQALAGETQYF. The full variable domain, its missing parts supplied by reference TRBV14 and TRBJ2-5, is EAGVTQFPSHSVIEKGQTVTLRCDPISGHDNLYWYRRVMGKEIKFLLHFVKESKQDESGMPNNRFLAERTGGTYSTLKVQPAELEDSGVYFCASSQALAGETQYFGPGTRLLVL.

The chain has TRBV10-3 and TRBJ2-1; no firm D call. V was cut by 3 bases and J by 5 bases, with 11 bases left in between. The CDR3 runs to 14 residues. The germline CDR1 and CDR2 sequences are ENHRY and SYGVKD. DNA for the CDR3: TGTGCCATCAGTGACGGGCAGGCCCACAATGAGCAGTTCTTC. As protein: CAISDGQAHNEQFF.

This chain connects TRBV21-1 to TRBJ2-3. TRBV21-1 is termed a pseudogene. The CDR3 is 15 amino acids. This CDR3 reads CASSKAGGSTDTQYF. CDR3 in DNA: TGTGCCAGCAGCAAAGCGGGGGGCAGCACAGATACGCAGTATTTT.

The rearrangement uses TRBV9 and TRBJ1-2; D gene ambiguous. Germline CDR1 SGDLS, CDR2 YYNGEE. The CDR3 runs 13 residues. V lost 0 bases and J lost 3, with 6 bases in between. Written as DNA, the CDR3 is TGTGCCAGCAGCGTAGTGACCGACTATGGCTACACCTTC. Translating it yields CASSVVTDYGYTF.

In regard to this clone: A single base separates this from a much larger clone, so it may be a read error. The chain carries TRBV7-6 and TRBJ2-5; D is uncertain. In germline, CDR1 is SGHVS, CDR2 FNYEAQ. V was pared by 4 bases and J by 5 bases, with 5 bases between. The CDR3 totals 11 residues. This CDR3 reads CASSSRETQYF. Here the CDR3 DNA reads TGTGCCAGCAGCTCCCGGGAGACCCAGTACTTC.

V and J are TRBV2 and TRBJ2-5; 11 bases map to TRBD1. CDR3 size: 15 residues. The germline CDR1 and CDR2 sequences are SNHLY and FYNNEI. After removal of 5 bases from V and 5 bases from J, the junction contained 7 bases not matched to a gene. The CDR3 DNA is TGTGCCAGCAGTAGGGGGACAGGGGGTGCGGAGACCCAGTACTTC. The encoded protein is CASSRGTGGAETQYF.

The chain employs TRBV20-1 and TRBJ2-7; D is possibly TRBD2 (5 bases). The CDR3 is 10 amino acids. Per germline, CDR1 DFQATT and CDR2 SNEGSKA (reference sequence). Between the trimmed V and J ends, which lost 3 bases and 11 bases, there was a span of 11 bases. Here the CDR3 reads CSARTLEEYF. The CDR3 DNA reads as TGCAGTGCTAGGACTTTGGAGGAGTACTTC.

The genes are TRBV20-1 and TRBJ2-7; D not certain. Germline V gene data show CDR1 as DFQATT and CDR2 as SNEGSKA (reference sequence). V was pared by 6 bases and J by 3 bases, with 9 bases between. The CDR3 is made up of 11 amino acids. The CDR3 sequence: CSARSSYEQYF. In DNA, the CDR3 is TGCAGTGCCCGGAGCAGCTACGAGCAGTACTTC.

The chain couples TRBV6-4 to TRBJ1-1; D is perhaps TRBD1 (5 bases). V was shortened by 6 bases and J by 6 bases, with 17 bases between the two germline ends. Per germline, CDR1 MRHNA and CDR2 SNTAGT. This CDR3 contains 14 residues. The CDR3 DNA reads TGTGCCAGCAGGCCCGGGGCCGCCGGGGCTGAAGCTTTCTTT. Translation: CASRPGAAGAEAFF.

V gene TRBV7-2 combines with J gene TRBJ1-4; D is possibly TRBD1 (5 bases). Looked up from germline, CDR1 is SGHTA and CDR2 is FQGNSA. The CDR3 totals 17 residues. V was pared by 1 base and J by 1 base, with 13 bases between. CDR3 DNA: TGTGCCAGCAGCTTAGAGGCCCCGACAGTAACTAATGAAAAACTGTTTTTT. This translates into CASSLEAPTVTNEKLFF.

The CDR3: CASSYGGVGEQFF. As DNA, the CDR3 is TGTGCCAGCAGTTACGGCGGGGTTGGGGAGCAGTTCTTC. This chain connects TRBV6-5 to TRBJ2-1; TRBD2 might be the D (6 bases). This CDR3 spans 13 amino acids. The V end was cut by 2 bases, the J end by 10 bases, with 12 bases between. Germline CDR1 and CDR2: MNHEY and SVGAGI.

In DNA form, the CDR3 reads TGTGCCAGCAGTTACTCGGGGGCGGCGACAGATACGCAGTATTTT. Its protein product is CASSYSGAATDTQYF. The genes are TRBV6-5 and TRBJ2-3, with D perhaps TRBD1 (6 bases). From germline, CDR1 is MNHEY and CDR2 SVGAGI. This CDR3 spans 15 amino acids. Trimming left V 0 bases short and J 3 bases short, with 10 bases between.

CDR3 protein: CASSGGWGTDTQYF. CDR3 nucleotides: TGTGCCAGCTCGGGCGGGTGGGGCACAGATACGCAGTATTTT. This chain uses TRBV18 with TRBJ2-3; perhaps TRBD2 as D (5 bases). Trimming stripped 6 bases from V and 1 base from J, with 11 bases between. The CDR3 is 14 amino acids. Germline CDR1 and CDR2: KGHSH and LQKENI.